Each of the 16 T cell receptor beta chains below was sequenced from the same sample in a study of cytomegalovirus exposure and HLA in healthy donors. With 60 Vbeta and 13 Jbeta primers, the PCR was carried out. Libraries were prepared by immunoSEQ multiplex PCR; TCRdb keeps only in-frame clonotypes and omits some of them. The sample holds 150,000 to 200,000 clones, 80% seen once. The sequencing sample was made of PBMCs. The receptors derive from a woman aged 45 to 65 in good health and CMV-seropositive.

The rearrangement links TRBV29-1 to TRBJ1-2, with unresolved D. Germline V lookup: CDR1 SQVTM, CDR2 ANQGSEA. V was pared by 2 bases and J by 2 bases, with 6 bases between. The CDR3 is made up of 12 amino acids. CDR3 loop: CSVESRNYGYTF. Here the CDR3 DNA reads TGCAGCGTTGAATCCAGAAACTATGGCTACACCTTC.

This chain's CDR3 is CASSGATYGYTF. CDR3 DNA sequence: TGTGCCAGCAGTGGTGCGACATATGGCTACACCTTC. This chain uses TRBV25-1 with TRBJ1-2; D is undetermined. Germline V lookup: CDR1 MGHDK, CDR2 SYGVNS. CDR3 length equals 12 residues. V lost 4 bases and J lost 5, with 8 bases in between.

This clone has more than one count but fewer than ten. This chain connects TRBV7-9 to TRBJ2-7; 7 nucleotides align to TRBD1. This CDR3 region has 14 residues. The V gene end was trimmed by 5 bases and the J gene end by 2 bases; junction bases not matched to a gene: 6. CDR1 is SEHNR and CDR2 is FQNEAQ in the germline V gene (reference sequence). The chain's CDR3 is CASSQGGQTYEQYF. CDR3 bases: TGTGCCAGCAGCCAAGGGGGACAGACCTACGAGCAGTACTTC. The variable domain in full, completed from reference TRBV7-9 and TRBJ2-7, reads DTGVSQNPRHKITKRGQNVTFRCDPISEHNRLYWYRQTLGQGPEFLTYFQNEAQLEKSRLLSDRFSAERPKGSFSTLEIQRTEQGDSAMYLCASSQGGQTYEQYFGPGTRLTVT.

The rearrangement links TRBV27 to TRBJ2-6, with D unclear. Germline V gene sequence: CDR1 MNHEY, CDR2 SMNVEV (reference sequence). Deletions cut 6 bases from V and 3 bases from J, with 12 bases between. The CDR3 extends over 15 amino acids. The CDR3 sequence is CASSWAPIGANVLTF. CDR3 bases: TGTGCCAGCAGCTGGGCTCCGATTGGGGCCAACGTCCTGACTTTC.

The V gene is TRBV5-6, the J gene TRBJ1-2, with 9 bases aligning to TRBD1. This CDR3 region has 16 residues. Germline V gene lookup returns CDR1 SGHDT and CDR2 YYEEEE. V lost 4 bases to trimming and J lost 5 bases; unmatched junction nucleotides: 12. CDR3 sequence: CASSQGGQGLSYGYTF. The CDR3, as DNA: TGTGCCAGCAGCCAGGGGGGACAGGGCCTAAGTTATGGCTACACCTTC.

J is TRBJ1-2 and V is TRBV27; perhaps TRBD1 as D (5 bases). The CDR3 extends over 13 amino acids. Looked up from germline, CDR1 is MNHEY and CDR2 is SMNVEV (reference sequence). V lost 2 bases, J lost 8 bases, and 12 bases lay in between. The CDR3: CASSLGAGSGYTF. CDR3 nucleotides: TGTGCCAGCAGTTTAGGGGCAGGGTCCGGCTACACCTTC.

The rearrangement uses TRBV21-1 and TRBJ2-5; the table's D call, TRBD2, was not checked against the DNA. TRBV21-1 is described as a pseudogene. The CDR3 consists of 19 residues. CDR3 sequence: CASSKVRHTEREYQETQYF. The CDR3 region has the DNA TGTGCCAGCAGCAAAGTGAGACACACGGAGCGGGAGTACCAAGAGACCCAGTACTTC.

This rearrangement joins TRBV5-5 to TRBJ1-1; D is possibly TRBD1 (5 bases). Per germline, CDR1 SGHKS and CDR2 YYEKEE (reference sequence). V lost 2 bases and J 0 bases, leaving 11 bases between the germline ends. The CDR3 loop spans 15 amino acids. The CDR3 DNA is TGTGCCAGCAGCTTCGGGGGAAGAATGAACACTGAAGCTTTCTTT. It encodes CASSFGGRMNTEAFF.

The gene calls are TRBV29-1 and TRBJ2-1; TRBD1 aligns across 7 bases. Trimming at V came to 7 bases and at J to 6 bases, leaving 12 bases not matched to a gene. The CDR3 runs 14 residues. Germline V gives CDR1 SQVTM, CDR2 ANQGSEA. The CDR3 region has the DNA TGCAGCGCCCTACAGACAGGGAAGTCCAATGAGCAGTTCTTC. Its translation: CSALQTGKSNEQFF.

Turning to this clone: Mismatch with germline at one junction end may stem from a read error. The V gene is TRBV7-9, the J gene TRBJ2-2; 9 positions match TRBD1. CDR3 length equals 16 residues. Germline CDR1 and CDR2: SEHNR and FQNEAQ (reference sequence). CDR3 nucleotide sequence: TGTTCCAGCAGCCCTTCCGGGACAGGGCCTTGGGGGGAGCTGTTTTTT. Its translation: CSSSPSGTGPWGELFF. The full variable domain, with the rest looked up from reference TRBV7-9 and TRBJ2-2, is DTGVSQNPRHKITKRGQNVTFRCDPISEHNRLYWYRQTLGQGPEFLTYFQNEAQLEKSRLLSDRFSAERPKGSFSTLEIQRTEQGDSAMYLCSSSPSGTGPWGELFFGEGSRLTVL.

Concerning this clone itself: The DNA is left out, because the CDR3 cannot be placed on it with certainty; the CDR3 is given as TCRdb lists it. This chain uses TRBV7-9 with TRBJ1-3; the table's D call, TRBD1, was not checked against the DNA. The CDR3 is 16 amino acids long, termini counted. From germline, CDR1 is SEHNR and CDR2 FQNEAQ (reference sequence). CDR3 protein: CASSSRQGQRETPYIF.

This chain links TRBV7-2 with TRBJ1-1; the D is unclear. The CDR3 length is 13 residues. Germline CDR1 and CDR2: SGHTA and FQGNSA. The ends were cut back, 2 bases at V and 7 bases at J, with 11 bases in the middle. CDR3: CASSLMPLGEAFF. As DNA, the CDR3 is TGTGCCAGCAGCTTAATGCCTCTAGGTGAAGCTTTCTTT.

The rearrangement links TRBV7-2 to TRBJ1-1, with D possibly TRBD1 on 5 matching bases. CDR3 size: 15 residues. V shed 1 base and J shed 5 bases, with 14 bases lying between them. In germline, CDR1 is SGHTA, CDR2 FQGNSA. CDR3 region: CASSLGRGWGTEAFF. CDR3 bases: TGTGCCAGCAGCTTAGGGAGGGGATGGGGGACTGAAGCTTTCTTT.

The rearrangement links TRBV28 to TRBJ1-1; D uncertain. Germline values: CDR1 MDHEN, CDR2 SYDVKM. V gave up 3 bases and J gave up 5 bases, with 7 bases separating them. The CDR3 loop spans 12 amino acids. The CDR3 bases are TGTGCCAGCAGTTTCTCGGGTACTGAAGCTTTCTTT. This encodes CASSFSGTEAFF.

V usage is TRBV27 and J usage is TRBJ2-5; a weak D match, TRBD1 (5 bases). The germline gives CDR1 MNHEY, CDR2 SMNVEV (reference sequence). Trimming removed 5 bases from V and 2 bases from J, with 18 bases in between. The CDR3 is 16 amino acids. CDR3 coding DNA: TGTGCCAGCAGTGCAGCGAAACCAGGGAAGCAAGAGACCCAGTACTTC. It codes for CASSAAKPGKQETQYF.

This rearrangement joins TRBV6-1 to TRBJ1-1, with D possibly TRBD1 on 5 matching bases. The V gene lost 3 bases and the J gene lost 6 bases, with 20 bases spanning the gap. The CDR3 sequence is 16 residues long. CDR1 is MNHNS, CDR2 SASEGT, per germline. CDR3 protein: CASSDPGMGTRAEAFF. The CDR3 coding sequence is TGTGCCAGCAGTGACCCAGGGATGGGAACAAGGGCTGAAGCTTTCTTT.